The 17 T cell receptor beta chains below come from one sample, sequenced in a study of T cells in Graves' hyperthyroidism and ophthalmopathy. RNA transcripts yielded amplified TCR beta CDR3 regions. TCR CDR3 underwent first-round RT-PCR with the HTBI primer set. TCRdb called the multiplex PCR reads again in MiXCR, with one record for every CDR3 protein. Among some 360,000 distinct CDR3 sequences listed, 15% to 20% were seen once. Sequenced sample: blood. The receptors shown here come from a woman aged 40-49 years with Graves' ophthalmopathy.

V gene TRBV20-1 combines with J gene TRBJ2-7; D possibly uses TRBD1 or TRBD2 (5 bases each). The CDR3 loop spans 13 amino acids. Germline CDR1 reads DFQATT; CDR2 reads SNEGSKA (reference sequence). V was pared by 3 bases and J by 0 bases, with 9 bases between. The CDR3 coding sequence is TGCAGTGCTAGCCGGGACGGCTCCTACGAGCAGTACTTC. It encodes CSASRDGSYEQYF.

Many counts were recorded for this clonotype. This chain links TRBV30 with TRBJ2-7; 8 nucleotides align to TRBD2. The CDR3 extends over 13 amino acids. Trimming cost V 1 base and J 7 bases; bases outside gene matches: 6. Germline V gives CDR1 GTSNPN, CDR2 SVGIG (reference sequence). The CDR3 here is CAWSGLARFEQYF. The CDR3 DNA is TGTGCCTGGAGTGGACTAGCGAGGTTTGAGCAGTACTTC.

This clonotype showed up many times. The V call is TRBV28, the J call TRBJ2-5; weak D call: TRBD2 (5 bases). CDR3 length: 17 amino acids. The germline V gene has CDR1 MDHEN and CDR2 SYDVKM. Trimming took off 5 bases at V and 0 bases at J, with 19 bases between the two ends. CDR3 protein: CASSPLTFRADQETQYF. The CDR3 DNA reads TGTGCCAGCAGTCCCCTAACGTTCAGAGCGGACCAAGAGACCCAGTACTTC.

At least ten counts were recorded for this clonotype. The chain couples TRBV12-5 to TRBJ1-5; D remains unclear. Germline CDR1 is LGHNT and CDR2 is FRNRAP. The CDR3 has 14 amino acids. The V gene lost 7 bases and the J gene lost 6 bases, with 16 bases spanning the gap. The CDR3: CASAMSGRLQPQHF. CDR3 DNA sequence: TGTGCTAGTGCCATGAGCGGGCGGCTTCAGCCCCAGCATTTT.

This clonotype was seen repeatedly, ten times or more. This chain uses TRBV20-1 with TRBJ1-2, with 9 bases fitting TRBD1. Germline CDR1 reads DFQATT; CDR2 reads SNEGSKA (reference sequence). CDR3 length: 14 amino acids. The V segment lost 4 bases and the J segment 3 bases; nucleotides outside the gene matches: 6. CDR3 sequence reads: CSATTGTGHYGYTF. The CDR3 nucleotides are TGCAGTGCTACCACCGGGACAGGGCACTATGGCTACACCTTC.

This clonotype was seen at least ten times. The chain is built from TRBV7-8 and TRBJ2-3, with D maybe TRBD2 (6 bases). The length of the CDR3 is 16 residues. Germline V gene lookup returns CDR1 SGHVS and CDR2 FQNEAQ. Deletions cut 5 bases from V and 0 bases from J, with 15 bases between. As DNA, the CDR3 is TGTGCCAGCAGCCTGCGCCGGGACTTTAGCACAGATACGCAGTATTTT. This sequence encodes CASSLRRDFSTDTQYF.

This chain uses TRBV9 with TRBJ2-2; a possible D gene is TRBD2 (6 bases). V lost 0 bases and J lost 4, with 19 bases in between. This CDR3 contains 18 residues. Germline V gene lookup returns CDR1 SGDLS and CDR2 YYNGEE. The CDR3 region has the DNA TGTGCCAGCAGCGTAGGGCTTAGGGAGGCAGGGCTCACCGGGGAGCTGTTTTTT. Its translation: CASSVGLREAGLTGELFF. Full variable domain (outside the CDR3, taken from reference TRBV9 and TRBJ2-2): DSGVTQTPKHLITATGQRVTLRCSPRSGDLSVYWYQQSLDQGLQFLIQYYNGEERAKGNILERFSAQQFPDLHSELNLSSLELGDSALYFCASSVGLREAGLTGELFFGEGSRLTVL.

This clonotype was observed at least ten times. The chain couples TRBV20-1 to TRBJ2-7; a weak D match, TRBD1 (6 bases). V was pared by 6 bases and J by 0 bases, with 9 bases between. CDR3 size: 12 residues. Per the germline V gene, CDR1 is DFQATT and CDR2 is SNEGSKA (reference sequence). The CDR3 nucleotides are TGCAGTGCCCCGGGACACTCCTACGAGCAGTACTTC. It yields the protein CSAPGHSYEQYF.

This clonotype was seen more than once but under ten times. The chain uses TRBV19 and TRBJ2-6; 10 positions agree with TRBD1. V shed 10 bases and J 0 bases; nucleotides not matched to a gene: 15. The CDR3 has 19 residues. Germline CDR1 is LNHDA and CDR2 is SQIVND (reference sequence). In DNA form, the CDR3 reads TGTGCCACCAAGCCAATACCGGGACAGGGGCCCTCTGGGGCCAACGTCCTGACTTTC. Translation gives CATKPIPGQGPSGANVLTF.

In this sample, this clonotype turned up many times. This chain connects TRBV7-2 to TRBJ1-1, with D hard to call. The CDR3 consists of 12 residues. V was clipped by 6 bases and J by 10 bases, with 15 bases between them. From germline, CDR1 is SGHTA and CDR2 FQGNSA. The CDR3: CASSSGFWGAFF. The CDR3 region has the DNA TGTGCCAGCAGTTCGGGATTTTGGGGAGCTTTCTTT.

This clonotype appeared many times. The genes are TRBV11-3 and TRBJ2-2, with D unclear. Germline-derived CDR1 and CDR2 are SGHNT and YENEEA. Trimming removed 3 bases at V and 9 bases at J, with 11 bases between. This CDR3 has 13 residues. CDR3 region: CASSLGPGRELFF. As DNA, the CDR3 is TGTGCCAGCAGCTTGGGTCCAGGCAGGGAGCTGTTTTTT.

This clonotype was detected many times. V is TRBV12-3 or TRBV12-4 and J is TRBJ1-1; the match to TRBD1 covers 8 bases. Germline trimming cut 4 bases from V and 6 bases from J; bases unmatched to any gene: 1. This CDR3 is built from 12 residues. This CDR3 reads CASSWGQAEAFF. The CDR3 DNA follows: TGTGCCAGCAGTTGGGGACAGGCTGAAGCTTTCTTT.

The CDR3 DNA sequence: TGCGCCAGCCGTTCCAGCGCTAGCGGGAGGAACGACAATGAGCAGTTCTTC. Residues: CASRSSASGRNDNEQFF. The chain carries TRBV5-1 and TRBJ2-1; 11 nucleotides line up with TRBD2. The germline V gene encodes CDR1 SGHRS and CDR2 YFSETQ. CDR3 length: 17 residues. Trimming took 7 bases from V and 5 from J; bases not matched to a gene: 14.

In its sample, this clonotype was seen many times. The chain links TRBV30 to TRBJ1-1; no clear D gene. The CDR3 has 13 amino acids. The ends were cut back, 4 bases at V and 0 bases at J, with 9 bases in the middle. Germline CDR1 and CDR2: GTSNPN and SVGIG (reference sequence). CDR3 in DNA: TGTGCCTGGACAGCGCAGATGAACACTGAAGCTTTCTTT. It codes for CAWTAQMNTEAFF. The full variable domain, completed using reference TRBV30 and TRBJ1-1, is SQTIHQWPATLVQPVGSPLSLECTVEGTSNPNLYWYRQAAGRGLQLLFYSVGIGQISSEVPQNLSASRPQDRQFILSSKKLLLSDSGFYLCAWTAQMNTEAFFGQGTRLTVV.

This clonotype was detected ten times or more. J is TRBJ2-2 and V is TRBV13; perhaps TRBD2 as D (6 bases). This CDR3 has 15 amino acids. The V gene's germline CDR1 is PRHDT and CDR2 FYEKMQ (reference sequence). V was clipped by 5 bases and J by 6 bases, with 16 bases between them. CDR3 residues: CASSERVGASGELFF. The CDR3 nucleotides are TGTGCCAGCAGCGAGCGGGTTGGTGCGTCCGGGGAGCTGTTTTTT.

This clonotype was observed at least ten times. The genes are TRBV28 and TRBJ2-7, with D tentatively TRBD1 (6 bases). The V end was cut by 5 bases, the J end by 3 bases, with 17 bases between. The germline CDR1 and CDR2 sequences are MDHEN and SYDVKM. This CDR3 has 15 amino acids. CDR3 protein: CASSRDTEGFYEQYF. The CDR3, as DNA: TGTGCCAGCAGTCGGGACACCGAGGGATTCTACGAGCAGTACTTC.

There are many counts of this clonotype. This chain connects TRBV7-2 to TRBJ1-5; 7 bases agree with TRBD1. Germline CDR1 SGHTA, CDR2 FQGNSA. With 5 bases clipped from V and 6 bases from J, the junction kept 4 bases outside the gene matches. This CDR3 is 13 amino acids long. The CDR3 sequence is CASSPRQGQPQHF. CDR3 nucleotide sequence: TGTGCCAGCAGCCCAAGACAGGGTCAGCCCCAGCATTTT.